Here is one TCR beta chain with its context. The data originate from a study of technical replicates of blood from several donors. The CDR3 is made up of 11 amino acids. V was pared by 4 bases and J by 7 bases, with 8 bases between. Looked up from germline, CDR1 is MDHEN and CDR2 is SYDVKM. Only in-frame clones appear in the TCRdb table, and some are missing; sequencing was by immunoSEQ multiplex PCR. The data contain about 70,000 clones, almost 98% of them singletons. The chain has TRBV28 and TRBJ2-7; D remains ambiguous. The TCR was taken from a human donor in good health. Sequenced input: T cells isolated from PBMCs. The CDR3 loop is CASSSRGEQYF. The CDR3 DNA sequence: TGTGCCAGCAGTTCCCGAGGTGAGCAGTACTTC. Based on the CDR3 plus reference TRBV28 and TRBJ2-7, the full variable domain is DVKVTQSSRYLVKRTGEKVFLECVQDMDHENMFWYRQDPGLGLRLIYFSYDVKMKEKGDIPEGYSVSREKKERFSLILESASTNQTSMYLCASSSRGEQYFGPGTRLTVT.